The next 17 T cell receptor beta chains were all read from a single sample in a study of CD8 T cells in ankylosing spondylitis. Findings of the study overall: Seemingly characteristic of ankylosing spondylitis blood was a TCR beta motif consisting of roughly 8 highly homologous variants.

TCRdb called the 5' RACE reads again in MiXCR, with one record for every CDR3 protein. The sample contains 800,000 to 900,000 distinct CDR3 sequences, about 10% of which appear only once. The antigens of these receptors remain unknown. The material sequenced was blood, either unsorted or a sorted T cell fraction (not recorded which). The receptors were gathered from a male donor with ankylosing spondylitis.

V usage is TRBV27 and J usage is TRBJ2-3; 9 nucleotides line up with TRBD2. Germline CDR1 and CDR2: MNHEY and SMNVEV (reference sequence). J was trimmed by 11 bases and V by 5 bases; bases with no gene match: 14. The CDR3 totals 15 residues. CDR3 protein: CASSLRLADWGGQYF. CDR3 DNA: TGTGCCAGCAGTCTCCGACTAGCGGACTGGGGGGGGCAGTATTTT.

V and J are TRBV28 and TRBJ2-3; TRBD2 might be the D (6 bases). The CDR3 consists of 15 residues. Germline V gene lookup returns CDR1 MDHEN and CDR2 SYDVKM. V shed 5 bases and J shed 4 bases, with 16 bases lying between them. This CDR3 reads CASSLMEGRADTQYF. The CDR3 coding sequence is TGTGCCAGCAGTCTAATGGAGGGCCGCGCAGATACGCAGTATTTT.

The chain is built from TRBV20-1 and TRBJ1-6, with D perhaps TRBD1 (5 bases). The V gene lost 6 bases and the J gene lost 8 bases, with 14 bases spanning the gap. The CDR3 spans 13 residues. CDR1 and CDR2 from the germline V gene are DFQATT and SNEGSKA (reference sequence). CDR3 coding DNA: TGCAGTGCGACCCGGGGCAATTATTCACCCCTCCACTTT. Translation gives CSATRGNYSPLHF.

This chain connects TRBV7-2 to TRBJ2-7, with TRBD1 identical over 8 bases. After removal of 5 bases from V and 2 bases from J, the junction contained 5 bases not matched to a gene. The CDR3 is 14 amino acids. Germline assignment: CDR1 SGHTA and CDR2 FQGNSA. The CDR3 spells CASSMDRVTYEQYF. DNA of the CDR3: TGTGCCAGCAGCATGGACAGGGTTACCTACGAGCAGTACTTC.

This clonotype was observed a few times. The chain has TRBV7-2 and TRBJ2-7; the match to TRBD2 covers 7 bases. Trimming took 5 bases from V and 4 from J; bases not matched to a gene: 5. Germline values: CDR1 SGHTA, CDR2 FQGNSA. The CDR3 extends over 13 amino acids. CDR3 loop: CASSLSGRYEQYF. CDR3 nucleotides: TGTGCCAGCAGCCTTAGCGGGCGTTACGAGCAGTACTTC.

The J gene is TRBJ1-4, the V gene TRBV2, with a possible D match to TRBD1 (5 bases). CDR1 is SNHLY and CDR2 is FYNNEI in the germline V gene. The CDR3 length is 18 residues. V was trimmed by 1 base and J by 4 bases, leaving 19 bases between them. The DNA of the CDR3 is TGTGCCAGCAGTGAAGTACGGAACAGCGTAGGGGTTAATGAAAAACTGTTTTTT. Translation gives CASSEVRNSVGVNEKLFF.

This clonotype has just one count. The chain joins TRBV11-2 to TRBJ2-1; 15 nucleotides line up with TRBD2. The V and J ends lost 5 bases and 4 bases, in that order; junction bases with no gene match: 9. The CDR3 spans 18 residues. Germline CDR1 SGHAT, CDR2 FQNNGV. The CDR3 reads CASSPRGTSGGIYNEQFF. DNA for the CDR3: TGTGCCAGCAGCCCCCGAGGGACTAGCGGGGGGATTTACAATGAGCAGTTCTTC. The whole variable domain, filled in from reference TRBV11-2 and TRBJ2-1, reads EAGVAQSPRYKIIEKRQSVAFWCNPISGHATLYWYQQILGQGPKLLIQFQNNGVVDDSQLPKDRFSAERLKGVDSTLKIQPAKLEDSAVYLCASSPRGTSGGIYNEQFFGPGTRLTVL.

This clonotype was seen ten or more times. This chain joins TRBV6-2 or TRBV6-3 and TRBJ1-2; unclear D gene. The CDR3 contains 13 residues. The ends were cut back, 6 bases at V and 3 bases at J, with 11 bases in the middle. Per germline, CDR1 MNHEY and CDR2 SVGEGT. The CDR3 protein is CASRETLDYGYTF. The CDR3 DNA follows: TGTGCCAGCAGGGAGACACTAGACTATGGCTACACCTTC.

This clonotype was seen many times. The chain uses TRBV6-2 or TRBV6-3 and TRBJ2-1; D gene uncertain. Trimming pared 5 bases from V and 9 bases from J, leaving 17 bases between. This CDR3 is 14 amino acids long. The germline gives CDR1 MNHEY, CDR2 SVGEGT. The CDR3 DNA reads TGTGCCAGCAGTCCCCTCAAACACCCCTTTGAGCAGTTCTTC. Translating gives CASSPLKHPFEQFF.

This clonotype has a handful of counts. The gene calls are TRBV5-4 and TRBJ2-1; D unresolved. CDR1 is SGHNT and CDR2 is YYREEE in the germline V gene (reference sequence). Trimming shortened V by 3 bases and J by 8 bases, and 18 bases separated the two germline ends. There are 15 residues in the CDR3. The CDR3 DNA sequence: TGTGCCAGCAGCTCCGCTGCCGGTTCCTGGGATGAGCAGTTCTTC. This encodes CASSSAAGSWDEQFF.

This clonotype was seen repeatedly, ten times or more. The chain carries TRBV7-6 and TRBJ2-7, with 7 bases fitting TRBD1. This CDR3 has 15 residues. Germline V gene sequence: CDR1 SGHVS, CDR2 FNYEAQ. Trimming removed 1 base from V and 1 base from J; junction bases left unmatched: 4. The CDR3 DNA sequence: TGTGCCAGCAGCTTAGGTGGGGACAGTTCCTACGAGCAGTACTTC. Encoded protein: CASSLGGDSSYEQYF.

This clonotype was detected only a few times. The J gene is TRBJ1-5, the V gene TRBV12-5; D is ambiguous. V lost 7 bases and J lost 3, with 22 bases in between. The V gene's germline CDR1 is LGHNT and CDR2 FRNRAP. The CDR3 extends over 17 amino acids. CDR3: CASDSFLESGVNQPQHF. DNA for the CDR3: TGTGCTAGTGATAGCTTCCTCGAATCAGGAGTCAATCAGCCCCAGCATTTT.

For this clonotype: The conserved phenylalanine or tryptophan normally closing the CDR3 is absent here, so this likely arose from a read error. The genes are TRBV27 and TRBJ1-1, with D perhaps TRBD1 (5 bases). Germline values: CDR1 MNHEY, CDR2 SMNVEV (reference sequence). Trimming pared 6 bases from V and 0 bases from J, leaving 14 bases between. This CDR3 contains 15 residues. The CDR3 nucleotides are TGTGCCAGCAGAACTACGGGACTCCTGAACACTGAAGCTTTCTCT. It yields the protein CASRTTGLLNTEAFS.

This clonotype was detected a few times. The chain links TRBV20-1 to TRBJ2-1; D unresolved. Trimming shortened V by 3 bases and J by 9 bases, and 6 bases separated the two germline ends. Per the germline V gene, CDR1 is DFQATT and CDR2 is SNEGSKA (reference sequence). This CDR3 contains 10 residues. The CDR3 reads CSARGSEQFF. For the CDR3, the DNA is TGCAGTGCTAGGGGAAGTGAGCAGTTCTTC.

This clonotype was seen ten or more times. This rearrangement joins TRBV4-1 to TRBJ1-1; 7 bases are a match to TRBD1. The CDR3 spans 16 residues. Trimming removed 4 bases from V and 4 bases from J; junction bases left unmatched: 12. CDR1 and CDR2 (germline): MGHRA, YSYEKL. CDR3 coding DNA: TGCGCCAGCAGCCTCTCCTCCCTCAGGGGGGGCACTGAAGCTTTCTTT. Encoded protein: CASSLSSLRGGTEAFF.

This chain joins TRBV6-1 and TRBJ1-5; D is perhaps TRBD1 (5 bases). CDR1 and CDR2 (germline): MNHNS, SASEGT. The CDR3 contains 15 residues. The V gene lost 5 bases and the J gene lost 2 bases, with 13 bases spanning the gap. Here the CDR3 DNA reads TGTGCCAGCAGTCCCAGGGTATTTGGCAATCAGCCCCAGCATTTT. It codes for CASSPRVFGNQPQHF.

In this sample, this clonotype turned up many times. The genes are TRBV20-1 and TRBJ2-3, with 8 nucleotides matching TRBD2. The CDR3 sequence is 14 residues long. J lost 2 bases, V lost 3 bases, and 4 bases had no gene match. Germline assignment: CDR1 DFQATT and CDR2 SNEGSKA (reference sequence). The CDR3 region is CSASIAGFTDTQYF. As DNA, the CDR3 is TGCAGTGCTAGTATAGCGGGGTTCACAGATACGCAGTATTTT.